This T cell receptor (beta chain) originates from a study of T cells in Graves' hyperthyroidism and ophthalmopathy (dated by TCRdb to between 2017 and 2020). A note on the overall study: Peripheral blood was collected at initial diagnosis, before any treatment. Once sampling was done, hyperthyroidism patients were given methimazole at a starting dose of 30 mg daily, whereas ophthalmopathy patients were given high-dose intravenous methylprednisolone. According to the paper, TCR Vbeta CDR3 sequencing was carried out on 135 peripheral blood samples, which came from fewer than 50 ophthalmopathy, around 74 hyperthyroidism and roughly 17 progressor patients. To identify TCR V-J signatures that set the groups apart, the researchers used a discovery cohort of more than 95 patients, made up of 40 to 45 with Graves' ophthalmopathy and approximately 57 with stable Graves' hyperthyroidism. For training and testing, the 80 to 100 patients in the discovery cohort were randomly divided in a 7:3 ratio. In six Graves' hyperthyroidism patients, the study also compared T-cell repertoires from thyroid tissue with T-cell repertoires from blood. An independent validation cohort of 18 to 20 hyperthyroidism patients and 17 patients who later progressed to ophthalmopathy tested prospective prediction of ophthalmopathy.

A patient counted as having stable Graves' hyperthyroidism if no progression to ophthalmopathy occurred over 18 months of follow-up. Hyperthyroidism patients were newly diagnosed, with disease duration under 2 months, and aged 18 to 65 years. Patients with uncontrolled infections, other autoimmune diseases, pregnancy or lactation were excluded. Clinical symptoms, serum thyroxine and TRAb, thyroid ultrasound, and orbital computed tomography formed the basis for the diagnoses. PBMCs were separated from roughly 10 ml of fresh peripheral blood using Ficoll-Paque density gradient centrifugation. Total RNA was extracted with Trizol reagent, and quality was checked on an Agilent 2100 Bioanalyzer. The paper's findings and limits, for the study overall: Ophthalmopathy was separated from stable hyperthyroidism by a 13 V-J signature model, with over 85% sensitivity and approximately 81% specificity obtained in cross-validation and 80%/75% obtained in testing. Most expanded thyroid clonotypes (frequency above 0.001) were also detected in blood, a finding suggesting that blood repertoires may reflect thyroid immune responses. In validation, the model predicted progression to ophthalmopathy with roughly 66% sensitivity and about 72% specificity, a median of about 6 months before onset. No statistical method was used to fix the sample size in advance, and group allocation was not hidden from the investigators.

This clonotype was recorded at least ten times. Its specific antigen is unknown. No much larger clone is present one base from it, and per-base qualities are unavailable. The TCR beta CDR3 regions were amplified from RNA transcripts. For the first round of RT-PCR on the TCR CDR3, the HTBI primer set was used together with the Qiagen OneStep RT-PCR kit. The libraries were constructed in a second round of multiplex PCR and then size-selected and purified. The libraries were sequenced on an Illumina HiSeq2000 using paired-end 100 bp reads. The published analysis was carried out like this. SOAPnuke was used to process the raw data, removing reads that contained adapters or uncalled bases, had a mean Phred below 15, or lacked an exact match to the constant primer or identifier. COPE v1.2.5 was used to merge high-quality paired reads, and clonotypes were defined as unique nucleotide sequences. Clonotypes were aligned to IMGT TRBV, TRBD and TRBJ reference segments using MiTCR v1.1. The analysis included only V-J combinations with a frequency above 0.0001, which together covered approximately 99% of the repertoires. A TCS score was defined as the ratio between F50 (clonal expansion) and ExV (chaos), using BLOSUM62-based TCRdist between CDR3 peptides within each V-J. Welch's t-statistics and random forest reduced roughly 500 V-J features to roughly 13, which were used in a naive Bayes classifier (R e1071). TCRdb reanalyzed the raw reads on its own, using fastp at Q25 for trimming and MiXCR for clone calling, and kept in-frame beta chains. Every CDR3 protein is listed once, alongside the most common genes and DNA of its rows. The V and J calls and clone size are TCRdb's, not the authors'. Counted in this sample were 300,000 to 400,000 distinct CDR3 sequences; 18% of them appeared once. The ten biggest clones cover 45% to 55% of the sample.

The CDR3 runs 14 residues from the cysteine to the phenylalanine. The CDR3 DNA has 42 bases and is translated from base 1. The germline V gene sets CDR1 to MNHEY and CDR2 to SVGEGT. V is shortened by 2 bases, J by 5 bases, and the region joining them spans 12 bases. The receptor was isolated from a woman aged 50 to 60 with Graves' hyperthyroidism. The sample consisted of blood. The chain was built from TRBV6-2 or TRBV6-3 and TRBJ1-1; the D segment could be TRBD1, given 5 matching bases. The CDR3 corresponds to CASSYAGGGTEAFF. The DNA reads TGTGCCAGCAGTTACGCTGGGGGAGGGACTGAAGCTTTCTTT.